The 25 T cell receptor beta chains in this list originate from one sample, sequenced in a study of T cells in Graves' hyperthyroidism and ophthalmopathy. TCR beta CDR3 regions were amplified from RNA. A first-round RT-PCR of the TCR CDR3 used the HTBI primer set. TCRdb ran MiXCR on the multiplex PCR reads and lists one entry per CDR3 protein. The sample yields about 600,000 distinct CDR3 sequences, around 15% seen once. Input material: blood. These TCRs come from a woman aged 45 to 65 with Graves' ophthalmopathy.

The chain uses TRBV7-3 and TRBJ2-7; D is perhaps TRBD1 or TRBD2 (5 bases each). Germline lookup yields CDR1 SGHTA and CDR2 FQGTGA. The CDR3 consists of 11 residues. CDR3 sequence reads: CVSEGTGEQYF. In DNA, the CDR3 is TGTGTCTCAGAGGGGACGGGCGAGCAGTACTTC.

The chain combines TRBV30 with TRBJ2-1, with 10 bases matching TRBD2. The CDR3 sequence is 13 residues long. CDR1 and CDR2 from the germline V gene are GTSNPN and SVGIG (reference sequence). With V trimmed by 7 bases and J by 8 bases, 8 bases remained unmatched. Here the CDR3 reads CALSSGSVYEQFF. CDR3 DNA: TGTGCCTTATCTAGCGGGAGCGTGTATGAGCAGTTCTTC.

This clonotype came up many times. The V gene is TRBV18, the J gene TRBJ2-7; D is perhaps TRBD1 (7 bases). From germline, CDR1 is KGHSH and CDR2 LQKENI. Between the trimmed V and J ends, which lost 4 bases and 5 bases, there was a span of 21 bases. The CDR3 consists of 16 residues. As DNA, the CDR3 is TGTGCCAGCTCACGCCGCATGGAGGGGGCTTCTGACGAGCAGTACTTC. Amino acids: CASSRRMEGASDEQYF.

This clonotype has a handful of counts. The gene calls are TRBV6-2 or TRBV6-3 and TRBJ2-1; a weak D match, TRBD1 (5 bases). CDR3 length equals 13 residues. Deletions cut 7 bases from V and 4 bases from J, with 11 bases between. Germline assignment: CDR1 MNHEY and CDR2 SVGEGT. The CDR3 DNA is TGTGCCAGCAATAAAACAGGATACAATGAGCAGTTCTTC. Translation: CASNKTGYNEQFF.

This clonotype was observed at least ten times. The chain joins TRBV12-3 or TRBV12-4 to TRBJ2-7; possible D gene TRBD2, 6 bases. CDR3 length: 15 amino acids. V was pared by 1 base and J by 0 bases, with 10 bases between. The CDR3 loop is CASSLGSGSSYEQYF. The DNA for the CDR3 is TGTGCCAGCAGTTTAGGTAGCGGAAGCTCCTACGAGCAGTACTTC.

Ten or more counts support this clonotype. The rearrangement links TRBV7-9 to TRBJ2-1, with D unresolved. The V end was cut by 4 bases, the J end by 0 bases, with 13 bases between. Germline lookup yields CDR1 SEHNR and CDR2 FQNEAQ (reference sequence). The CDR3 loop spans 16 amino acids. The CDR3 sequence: CASSSTRLSSYNEQFF. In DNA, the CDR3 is TGTGCCAGCAGCTCGACCAGGTTAAGCTCCTACAATGAGCAGTTCTTC.

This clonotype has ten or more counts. CDR3 bases: TGCAGTGCTACCCCGGAACTTCGCACAGATACGCAGTATTTT. This translates into CSATPELRTDTQYF. The chain is built from TRBV20-1 and TRBJ2-3; D not resolved. CDR1 is DFQATT and CDR2 is SNEGSKA in the germline V gene (reference sequence). Trimming cost V 4 bases and J 1 base, with 12 bases left between them. CDR3 length equals 14 residues.

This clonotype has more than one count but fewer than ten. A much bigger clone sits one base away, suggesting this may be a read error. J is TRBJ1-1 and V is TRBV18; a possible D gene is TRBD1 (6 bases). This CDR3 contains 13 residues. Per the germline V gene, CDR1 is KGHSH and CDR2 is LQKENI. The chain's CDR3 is CASSPPGARVALF. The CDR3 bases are TGTGCCAGCTCACCCCCGGGGGCGCGGGTAGCTCTCTTT.

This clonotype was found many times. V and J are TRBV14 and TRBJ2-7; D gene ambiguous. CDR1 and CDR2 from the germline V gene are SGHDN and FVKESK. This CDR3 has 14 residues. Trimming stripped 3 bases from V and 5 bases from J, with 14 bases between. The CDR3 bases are TGTGCCAGCAGCCATCGGCCGGGTAATCACGAGCAGTACTTC. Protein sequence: CASSHRPGNHEQYF.

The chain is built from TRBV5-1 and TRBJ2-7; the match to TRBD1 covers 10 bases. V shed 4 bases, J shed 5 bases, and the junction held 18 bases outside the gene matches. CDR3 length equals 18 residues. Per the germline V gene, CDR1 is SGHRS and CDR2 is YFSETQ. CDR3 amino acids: CASSLGGSLDRGIHEQYF. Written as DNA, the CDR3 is TGCGCCAGCAGCCTTGGGGGCAGTTTGGACAGGGGGATTCACGAGCAGTACTTC.

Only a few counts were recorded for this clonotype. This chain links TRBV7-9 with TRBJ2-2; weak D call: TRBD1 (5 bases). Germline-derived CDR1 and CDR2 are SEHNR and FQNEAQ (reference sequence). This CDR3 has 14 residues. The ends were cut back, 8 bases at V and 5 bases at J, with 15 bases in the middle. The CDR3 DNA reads TGTGCCAGCGTATTCGACAGCTTTACCGGGGAGCTGTTTTTT. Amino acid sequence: CASVFDSFTGELFF. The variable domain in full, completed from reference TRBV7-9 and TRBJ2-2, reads DTGVSQNPRHKITKRGQNVTFRCDPISEHNRLYWYRQTLGQGPEFLTYFQNEAQLEKSRLLSDRFSAERPKGSFSTLEIQRTEQGDSAMYLCASVFDSFTGELFFGEGSRLTVL.

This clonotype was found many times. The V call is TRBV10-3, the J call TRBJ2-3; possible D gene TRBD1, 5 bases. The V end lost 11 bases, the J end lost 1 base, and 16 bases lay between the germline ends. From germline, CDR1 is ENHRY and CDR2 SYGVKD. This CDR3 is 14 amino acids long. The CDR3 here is CAHAREGGTDTQYF. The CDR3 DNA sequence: TGTGCCCACGCCAGGGAAGGGGGCACAGATACGCAGTATTTT.

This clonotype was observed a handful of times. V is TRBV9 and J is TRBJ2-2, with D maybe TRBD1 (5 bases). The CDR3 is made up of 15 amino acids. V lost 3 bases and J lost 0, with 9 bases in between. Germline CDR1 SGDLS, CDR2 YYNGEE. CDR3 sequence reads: CASSDRHANTGELFF. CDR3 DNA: TGTGCCAGCAGCGACAGGCACGCGAACACCGGGGAGCTGTTTTTT. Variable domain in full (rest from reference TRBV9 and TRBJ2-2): DSGVTQTPKHLITATGQRVTLRCSPRSGDLSVYWYQQSLDQGLQFLIQYYNGEERAKGNILERFSAQQFPDLHSELNLSSLELGDSALYFCASSDRHANTGELFFGEGSRLTVL.

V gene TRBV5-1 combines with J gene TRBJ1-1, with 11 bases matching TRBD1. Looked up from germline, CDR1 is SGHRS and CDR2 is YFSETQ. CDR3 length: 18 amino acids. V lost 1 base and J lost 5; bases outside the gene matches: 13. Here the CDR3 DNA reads TGCGCCAGCAGCTTGCGCACGGCCGGAGGGACAGGGGGTACTGAAGCTTTCTTT. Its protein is CASSLRTAGGTGGTEAFF.

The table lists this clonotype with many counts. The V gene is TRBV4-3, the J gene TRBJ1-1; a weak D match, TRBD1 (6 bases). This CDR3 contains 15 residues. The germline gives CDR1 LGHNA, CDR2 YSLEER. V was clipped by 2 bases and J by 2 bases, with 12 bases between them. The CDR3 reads CASSQFRGDNTEAFF. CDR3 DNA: TGCGCCAGCAGCCAATTCAGGGGAGATAACACTGAAGCTTTCTTT.

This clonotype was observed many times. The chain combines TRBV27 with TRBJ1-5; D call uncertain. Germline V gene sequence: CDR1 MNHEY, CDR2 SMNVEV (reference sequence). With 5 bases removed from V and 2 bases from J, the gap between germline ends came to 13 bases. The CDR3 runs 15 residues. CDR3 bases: TGTGCCAGCAGTCCCGATTACAGAGGCAATCAGCCCCAGCATTTT. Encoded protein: CASSPDYRGNQPQHF.

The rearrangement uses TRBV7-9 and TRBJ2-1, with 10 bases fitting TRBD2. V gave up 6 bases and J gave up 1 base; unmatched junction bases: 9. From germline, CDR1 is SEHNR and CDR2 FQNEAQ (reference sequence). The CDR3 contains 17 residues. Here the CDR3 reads CASRPDPGLASYNEQFF. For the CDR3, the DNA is TGTGCCAGCAGACCAGACCCGGGACTAGCGTCCTACAATGAGCAGTTCTTC.

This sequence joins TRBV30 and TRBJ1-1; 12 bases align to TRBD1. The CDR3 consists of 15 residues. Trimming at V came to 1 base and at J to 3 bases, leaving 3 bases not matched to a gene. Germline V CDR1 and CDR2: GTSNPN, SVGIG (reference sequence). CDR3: CAWSEGTGGDTEAFF. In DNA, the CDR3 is TGTGCCTGGAGTGAAGGGACAGGGGGCGACACTGAAGCTTTCTTT.

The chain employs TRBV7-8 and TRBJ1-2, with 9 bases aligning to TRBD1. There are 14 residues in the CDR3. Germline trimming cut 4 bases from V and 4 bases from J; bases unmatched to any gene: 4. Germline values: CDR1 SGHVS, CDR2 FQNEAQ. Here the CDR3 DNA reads TGTGCCAGCAGCTCTGCGACAGGGGGCTATGGCTACACCTTC. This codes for CASSSATGGYGYTF.

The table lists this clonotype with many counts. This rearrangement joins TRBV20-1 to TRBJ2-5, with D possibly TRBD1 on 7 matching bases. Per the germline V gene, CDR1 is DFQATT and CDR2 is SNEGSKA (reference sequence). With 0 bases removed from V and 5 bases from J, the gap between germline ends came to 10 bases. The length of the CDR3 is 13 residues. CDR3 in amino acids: CSAREAGQETQYF. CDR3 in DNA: TGCAGTGCTAGAGAGGCGGGACAGGAGACCCAGTACTTC.

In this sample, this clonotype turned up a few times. CDR3 sequence (DNA): TGTGCCACCAGGGGTAGCGGGGGGAACAATGAGCAGTTCTTC. This gives the protein CATRGSGGNNEQFF. The chain combines TRBV24-1 with TRBJ2-1; 10 positions match TRBD2. There are 14 residues in the CDR3. V lost 7 bases and J lost 5; bases outside the gene matches: 4. Germline CDR1 KGHDR, CDR2 SFDVKD.

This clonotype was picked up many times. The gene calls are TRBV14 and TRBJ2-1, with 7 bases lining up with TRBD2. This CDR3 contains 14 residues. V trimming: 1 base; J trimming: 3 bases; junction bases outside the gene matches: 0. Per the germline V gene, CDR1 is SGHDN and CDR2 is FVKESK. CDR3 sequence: CASSQGTSYNEQFF. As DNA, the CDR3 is TGTGCCAGCAGCCAAGGGACTAGCTACAATGAGCAGTTCTTC.

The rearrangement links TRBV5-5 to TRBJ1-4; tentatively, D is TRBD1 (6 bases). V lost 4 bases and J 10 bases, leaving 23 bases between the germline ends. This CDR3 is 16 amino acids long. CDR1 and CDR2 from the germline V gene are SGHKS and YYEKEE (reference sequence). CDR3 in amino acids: CASSPAVGQGRRKLFF. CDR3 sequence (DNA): TGTGCCAGCAGCCCGGCAGTGGGGCAGGGGCGGCGAAAACTGTTTTTT.

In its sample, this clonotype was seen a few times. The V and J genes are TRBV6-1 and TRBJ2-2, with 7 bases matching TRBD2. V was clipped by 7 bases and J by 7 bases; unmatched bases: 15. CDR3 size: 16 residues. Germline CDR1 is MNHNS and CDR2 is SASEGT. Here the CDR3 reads CASNYGAGGSIGELFF. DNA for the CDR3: TGTGCCAGCAACTATGGTGCGGGCGGGAGCATCGGGGAGCTGTTTTTT.

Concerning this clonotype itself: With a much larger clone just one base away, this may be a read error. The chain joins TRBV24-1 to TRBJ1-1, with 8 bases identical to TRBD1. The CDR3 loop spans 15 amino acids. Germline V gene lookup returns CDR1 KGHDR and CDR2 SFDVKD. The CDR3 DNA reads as TGTACCACCAGTGAGGGCAGGGGGCAAAACACTGAAGCTTTCTTT. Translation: CTTSEGRGQNTEAFF.